A single sample is the source of the 23 T cell receptor beta chains below, sequenced in a study of blood T cells in healthy people across ages. Then a second PCR, running roughly 6 to 12 cycles, was carried out with a sample-barcoded 5' primer and a J-beta primer mix. TCRdb passed the 5' RACE reads through MiXCR, listing each CDR3 protein once. This table holds about 800,000 distinct CDR3 sequences, 58% found once. Specimen: blood. The receptor source for this set is a young man in good health.

This clonotype came up a few times. The chain couples TRBV4-1 to TRBJ1-2; D is perhaps TRBD1 (5 bases). The CDR3 loop spans 14 amino acids. The V end lost 0 bases, the J end lost 0 bases, and 5 bases lay between the germline ends. The germline gives CDR1 MGHRA, CDR2 YSYEKL. Written as DNA, the CDR3 is TGCGCCAGCAGCCAAGAGGACACTAACTATGGCTACACCTTC. This codes for CASSQEDTNYGYTF.

This clonotype has only one observation. V is TRBV6-2 or TRBV6-3 and J is TRBJ2-3, with D tentatively TRBD1 (5 bases). The CDR3 loop spans 15 amino acids. The germline V gene encodes CDR1 MNHEY and CDR2 SVGEGT. The V gene lost 5 bases and the J gene lost 2 bases, with 14 bases spanning the gap. The CDR3: CASSLGAFYTDTQYF. DNA for the CDR3: TGTGCCAGCAGTCTTGGGGCCTTTTACACAGATACGCAGTATTTT.

There are a few counts of this clonotype. This rearrangement joins TRBV7-2 to TRBJ2-3; D is perhaps TRBD2 (6 bases). Germline loops: CDR1 SGHTA, CDR2 FQGNSA. The CDR3 runs 14 residues. V was clipped by 3 bases and J by 5 bases, with 12 bases between them. The CDR3: CASSFRLEGDTQYF. CDR3 bases: TGTGCCAGCAGCTTCAGACTAGAGGGAGATACGCAGTATTTT.

The V gene is TRBV27, the J gene TRBJ1-2; no reliable D call. Germline CDR1 MNHEY, CDR2 SMNVEV (reference sequence). The CDR3 consists of 14 residues. Trimming left V 4 bases short and J 4 bases short, with 13 bases between. CDR3 region: CASSYQAVLYGYTF. The CDR3 DNA reads as TGTGCCAGCAGTTATCAGGCAGTTCTCTATGGCTACACCTTC.

This sequence joins TRBV20-1 and TRBJ2-7; TRBD1 might be the D (5 bases). Trimming pared 2 bases from V and 5 bases from J, leaving 13 bases between. Germline CDR1 and CDR2: DFQATT and SNEGSKA (reference sequence). There are 13 residues in the CDR3. The chain's CDR3 is CSARTQGLNEQYF. Here the CDR3 DNA reads TGCAGTGCTAGAACCCAGGGATTAAACGAGCAGTACTTC.

This clonotype was counted a few times. The rearrangement joins TRBV28 to TRBJ1-2; D uncertain. This CDR3 comprises 11 residues. Looked up from germline, CDR1 is MDHEN and CDR2 is SYDVKM. The V end lost 3 bases, the J end lost 8 bases, and 7 bases lay between the germline ends. The DNA of the CDR3 is TGTGCCAGCAGTTTCCCGTCAGGCTACACCTTC. This gives the protein CASSFPSGYTF.

Only a few counts were recorded for this clonotype. The chain uses TRBV10-2 and TRBJ1-5; no reliable D call. This CDR3 contains 11 residues. V shed 7 bases and J shed 4 bases, with 5 bases lying between them. The germline gives CDR1 WSHSY, CDR2 SAAADI. The DNA for the CDR3 is TGCGCCAGCACGGGGAATCAGCCCCAGCATTTT. As protein: CASTGNQPQHF.

Remarks on this clonotype: A read error may produce the germline difference seen at one junction end. This chain links TRBV10-3 with TRBJ1-2; 7 positions match TRBD1. Germline V gene sequence: CDR1 ENHRY, CDR2 SYGVKD. The CDR3 length is 15 residues. The CDR3 DNA reads TGTGCCAACAGTGATGTGGCAGGGGGTCGGTGTGGCTACACCTTC. It translates to CANSDVAGGRCGYTF.

This clonotype was counted a single time. The chain employs TRBV12-5 and TRBJ1-5; D gene unclear. The CDR3 length is 14 residues. The V and J ends lost 3 bases and 5 bases respectively, with 11 bases between them. In germline, CDR1 is LGHNT, CDR2 FRNRAP. CDR3 nucleotide sequence: TGTGCTAGTGGTTTCGGACCCGTCCATCAGCCCCAGCATTTT. This translates into CASGFGPVHQPQHF.

The J gene is TRBJ1-6, the V gene TRBV28; D remains unclear. With 6 bases removed from V and 4 bases from J, the gap between germline ends came to 13 bases. Germline V gene lookup returns CDR1 MDHEN and CDR2 SYDVKM. This CDR3 comprises 15 residues. The DNA for the CDR3 is TGTGCCAGCAGGTCCGGCAGTACGTATAATTCACCCCTCCACTTT. It yields the protein CASRSGSTYNSPLHF.

A few counts support this clonotype. This chain links TRBV6-5 with TRBJ2-5; 8 bases line up with TRBD1. Germline CDR1 and CDR2: MNHEY and SVGAGI. There are 15 residues in the CDR3. V lost 2 bases and J lost 6; bases outside the gene matches: 8. CDR3 amino acids: CASSYTGQVVQTQYF. Here the CDR3 DNA reads TGTGCCAGCAGTTACACGGGACAGGTGGTACAGACCCAGTACTTC.

This chain connects TRBV2 to TRBJ1-5; D not certain. CDR1 SNHLY and CDR2 FYNNEI come from the germline V gene. The CDR3 extends over 14 amino acids. Between the trimmed V and J ends, which lost 4 bases and 5 bases, there was a span of 12 bases. The CDR3 coding sequence is TGTGCCAGCAGTGCCGTTAGGGCAGATCAGCCCCAGCATTTT. As protein: CASSAVRADQPQHF.

The V call is TRBV27, the J call TRBJ2-7; D ambiguous. The DNA end favors TRBJ2-5, so the J call may be wrong. The CDR3 consists of 10 residues. Germline V lookup: CDR1 MNHEY, CDR2 SMNVEV (reference sequence). For the CDR3, the DNA is TGTGCCAGCACTGTTGAGACCCAGTACTTC. This gives the protein CASTVETQYF.

This clonotype turned up a few times. This sequence joins TRBV5-5 and TRBJ2-1; 10 bases are shared with TRBD1. Germline V gene data show CDR1 as SGHKS and CDR2 as YYEKEE (reference sequence). Trimming at V came to 1 base and at J to 6 bases, leaving 4 bases not matched to a gene. The CDR3 is 15 residues long. The CDR3 DNA sequence: TGTGCCAGCAGCTTGACCGGGACAGGGGTCAATGAGCAGTTCTTC. Its translation: CASSLTGTGVNEQFF. The whole variable domain, remainder taken from reference TRBV5-5 and TRBJ2-1, is DAGVTQSPTHLIKTRGQQVTLRCSPISGHKSVSWYQQVLGQGPQFIFQYYEKEERGRGNFPDRFSARQFPNYSSELNVNALLLGDSALYLCASSLTGTGVNEQFFGPGTRLTVL.

The V call is TRBV18, the J call TRBJ1-1, with D unclear. From germline, CDR1 is KGHSH and CDR2 LQKENI. The CDR3 runs to 17 residues. Deletions cut 2 bases from V and 5 bases from J, with 21 bases between. The CDR3 DNA reads as TGTGCCAGCTCACCATTTATGGCGGCAAGTGGAGAGACTGAAGCTTTCTTT. Amino acids: CASSPFMAASGETEAFF.

This clonotype was observed a handful of times. This chain connects TRBV20-1 to TRBJ2-5; D may be TRBD1 (6 bases). The ends were cut back, 2 bases at V and 2 bases at J, with 12 bases in the middle. The CDR3 covers 14 residues. In germline, CDR1 is DFQATT, CDR2 SNEGSKA (reference sequence). CDR3 sequence (DNA): TGCAGTGCTAGACCCTCGGACAGTCAAGAGACCCAGTACTTC. This gives the protein CSARPSDSQETQYF.

A note on this clonotype: At one boundary the junction diverges from the germline segment, which might be a read error. This rearrangement joins TRBV7-8 to TRBJ1-5, with unresolved D. The germline V gene has CDR1 SGHVS and CDR2 FQNEAQ. The CDR3 totals 20 residues. CDR3 DNA: TGTGCCAGCAGCTTATTAAGGTTCGGCAGACCTAGAGAAGGCAATCATCCCCAGCATTTT. This gives the protein CASSLLRFGRPREGNHPQHF.

In the case of this clonotype: A much larger clone differs by one base, so this may be a read error. This sequence joins TRBV4-3 and TRBJ1-2; a possible D gene is TRBD1 (5 bases). Trimming cost V 0 bases and J 7 bases, with 15 bases left between them. Germline V gene lookup returns CDR1 LGHNA and CDR2 YSLEER. The CDR3 consists of 15 residues. The CDR3 DNA reads as TGCGCCAGCAGCCAAGAAGTCCTAGGGGAAGGTGGCTACACCTTC. Protein: CASSQEVLGEGGYTF.

This clonotype occurred a few times. The chain is built from TRBV28 and TRBJ2-5; perhaps TRBD2 as D (6 bases). V lost 7 bases and J lost 11, with 23 bases in between. The CDR3 is 14 amino acids. Looked up from germline, CDR1 is MDHEN and CDR2 is SYDVKM. CDR3 bases: TGTGCCAGCATCAAGTGGGGGAGGAGGGATGAGCAGTACTTC. The encoded protein is CASIKWGRRDEQYF.

This clonotype was seen more than once but under ten times. The chain uses TRBV4-1 and TRBJ2-1; 11 nucleotides match TRBD2. This CDR3 is built from 17 residues. V gave up 1 base and J gave up 5 bases; unmatched junction bases: 7. CDR1 is MGHRA, CDR2 YSYEKL, per germline. CDR3 sequence reads: CASSQGSGGAYDNEQFF. Here the CDR3 DNA reads TGCGCCAGCAGCCAAGGTAGCGGGGGGGCTTACGACAATGAGCAGTTCTTC.

This rearrangement joins TRBV2 to TRBJ2-1, with 8 bases lining up with TRBD1. Losses at the gene ends were 8 bases for V and 7 bases for J; bases not matched to a gene: 7. This CDR3 comprises 13 residues. Germline V gives CDR1 SNHLY, CDR2 FYNNEI. The chain's CDR3 is CASSWDRWNEQFF. For the CDR3, the DNA is TGTGCCAGCTCCTGGGACAGGTGGAATGAGCAGTTCTTC. The variable domain in full, completed from reference TRBV2 and TRBJ2-1, reads EPEVTQTPSHQVTQMGQEVILRCVPISNHLYFYWYRQILGQKVEFLVSFYNNEISEKSEIFDDQFSVERPDGSNFTLKIRSTKLEDSAMYFCASSWDRWNEQFFGPGTRLTVL.

The V call is TRBV27, the J call TRBJ2-7, with D uncertain. The CDR3 consists of 14 residues. The germline V gene has CDR1 MNHEY and CDR2 SMNVEV (reference sequence). With 3 bases removed from V and 0 bases from J, the gap between germline ends came to 9 bases. The chain's CDR3 is CASSFSDPSYEQYF. CDR3 nucleotide sequence: TGTGCCAGCAGTTTCTCGGACCCCTCCTACGAGCAGTACTTC.

This chain links TRBV29-1 with TRBJ2-7; 10 bases fit TRBD1. V was clipped by 5 bases and J by 7 bases; unmatched bases: 14. Germline CDR1 and CDR2: SQVTM and ANQGSEA. CDR3 size: 15 residues. DNA for the CDR3: TGCAGCGTTCCCATCCCTGGGGGACAGGGGAGAGAGCAGTACTTC. It yields the protein CSVPIPGGQGREQYF.